This passage covers 5 T cell receptor beta chains from one sample sequenced in a study of blood T cell repertoires in COVID-19 (TCRdb year 2020). Libraries were prepared through the immunoSEQ multiplex PCR assay. In TCRdb, the immuneACCESS table is reduced to in-frame sequences with V and J assigned. These tables do not hold every clone; where another copy was compared, an unresolved V gene accounts for under half, and the others remain unexplained. The sample table lists under 350,000 clones, around four fifths of them with a count of one. 4.6% of the sample is taken by the ten largest. Input material: peripheral blood. These receptor sequences come from a man between 60 and 75 years old who had recovered from COVID-19.

The gene calls are TRBV14 and TRBJ2-5; 8 nucleotides align to TRBD1. J lost 4 bases, V lost 2 bases, and 6 bases had no gene match. This CDR3 spans 15 amino acids. In germline, CDR1 is SGHDN, CDR2 FVKESK. CDR3 in DNA: TGTGCCAGCAGCCAACTTCAGGGGGCGAGAGAGACCCAGTACTTC. Encoded protein: CASSQLQGARETQYF.

J is TRBJ1-2 and V is TRBV6-5, with D possibly matching TRBD1 (6 bases). Germline CDR1 MNHEY, CDR2 SVGAGI. The V and J ends lost 6 bases and 7 bases respectively, with 18 bases between them. The CDR3 totals 14 residues. DNA for the CDR3: TGTGCCAGCAGGAGTACAGGGCCTGGATTTGGCTACACCTTC. This gives the protein CASRSTGPGFGYTF.

The gene calls are TRBV6-6 and TRBJ1-5, with D hard to call. CDR1 and CDR2 (germline): MNHNY, SVGAGI (reference sequence). This CDR3 contains 13 residues. Trimming took 7 bases from V and 5 from J, leaving 12 bases between them. DNA for the CDR3: TGTGCCAGCAACCTGCAAAGCTATCAGCCCCAGCATTTT. Its protein is CASNLQSYQPQHF.

The chain recombines TRBV5-4 with TRBJ2-3; D gene ambiguous. V was cut by 4 bases and J by 4 bases, with 10 bases left in between. The germline V gene has CDR1 SGHNT and CDR2 YYREEE (reference sequence). The CDR3 covers 13 residues. The CDR3 loop is CASSPEWSDTQYF. As DNA, the CDR3 is TGTGCCAGCAGCCCGGAGTGGTCAGATACGCAGTATTTT.

Only a few counts were recorded for this clone. The genes are TRBV10-2 and TRBJ2-2; maybe TRBD1 (6 bases). The CDR3 consists of 13 residues. From germline, CDR1 is WSHSY and CDR2 SAAADI. The germline V and J ends were trimmed by 6 bases and 5 bases, with 10 bases remaining between them. CDR3 nucleotide sequence: TGCGCCAGCAGGGAACAGGGAACCGGGGAGCTGTTTTTT. Protein: CASREQGTGELFF.